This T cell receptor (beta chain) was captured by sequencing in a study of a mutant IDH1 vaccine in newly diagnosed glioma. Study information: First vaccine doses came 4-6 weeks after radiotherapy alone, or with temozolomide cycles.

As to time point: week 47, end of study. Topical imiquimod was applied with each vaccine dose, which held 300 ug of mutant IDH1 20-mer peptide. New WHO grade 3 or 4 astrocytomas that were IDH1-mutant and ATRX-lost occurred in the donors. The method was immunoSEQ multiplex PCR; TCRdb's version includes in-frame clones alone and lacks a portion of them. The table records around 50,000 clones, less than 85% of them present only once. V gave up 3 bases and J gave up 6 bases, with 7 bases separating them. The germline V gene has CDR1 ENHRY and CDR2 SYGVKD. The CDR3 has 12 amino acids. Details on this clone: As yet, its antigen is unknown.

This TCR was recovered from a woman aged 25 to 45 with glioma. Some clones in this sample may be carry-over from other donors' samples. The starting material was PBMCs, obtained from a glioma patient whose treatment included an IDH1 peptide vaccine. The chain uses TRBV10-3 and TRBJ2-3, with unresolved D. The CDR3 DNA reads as TGTGCCATCAGTGACCAAGGGGATACGCAGTATTTT. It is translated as CAISDQGDTQYF.